This T cell receptor (beta chain) stems from a study of OX40 agonist ivuxolimab in advanced cancers. Study-level information: An agonistic anti-OX40 (CD134) antibody, ivuxolimab, was used to treat the patients.

The method was immunoSEQ multiplex PCR; TCRdb's version includes in-frame clones alone and lacks a portion of them. The sample carries tens of thousands of clones, around four fifths recorded once. Germline V gene sequence: CDR1 SGHAT, CDR2 FQNNGV. V was pared by 5 bases and J by 9 bases, with 20 bases between. The length of the CDR3 is 14 residues. The chain couples TRBV11-2 to TRBJ2-7, with D hard to call. The specimen comprised CD4+ or CD8+ T cells sorted from blood, sampled in a trial of the OX40 agonist ivuxolimab. The sequence came from an adult with an advanced solid tumor such as melanoma, head and neck, liver or kidney cancer. Here the CDR3 reads CASSPRAHLGGQYF. As DNA, the CDR3 is TGTGCCAGCAGCCCCCGGGCCCACCTCGGTGGGCAGTACTTC. The entire variable domain, with the rest obtained from reference TRBV11-2 and TRBJ2-7, is as follows: EAGVAQSPRYKIIEKRQSVAFWCNPISGHATLYWYQQILGQGPKLLIQFQNNGVVDDSQLPKDRFSAERLKGVDSTLKIQPAKLEDSAVYLCASSPRAHLGGQYFGPGTRLTVT.